This T cell receptor beta chain originates from a study of T cell responses to AZD1222 COVID-19 vaccine. After removal of 5 bases from V and 2 bases from J, the junction contained 7 bases not matched to a gene. Looked up from germline, CDR1 is MNHEY and CDR2 is SVGEGT. This CDR3 region has 15 residues. This clone was seen only once. Its antigen is not known. Study results and caveats: An increase in Spike-specific TCR breadth and depth was observed after two AZD1222 doses.

The table came from immunoSEQ multiplex PCR; TCRdb's copy has only in-frame clones and leaves some out. The data hold 100,000 to 150,000 clones, with roughly nine tenths observed a single time. Sequenced here: peripheral blood, sampled on day 0 of AZD1222 vaccination. The sequence was obtained from an adult in good health. The V gene is TRBV6-2 or TRBV6-3, the J gene TRBJ2-5; TRBD1 aligns across 8 bases. CDR3 protein: CASSRSRGRQETQYF. CDR3 nucleotide sequence: TGTGCCAGCAGTCGATCCAGGGGGCGGCAAGAGACCCAGTACTTC.